This TCR beta chain was retrieved from a study of glioma-infiltrating T cells after dendritic cell vaccination (dated by TCRdb to the mid-2010s). Some background on the complete study: The cohort included around 15 glioblastoma patients drawn from Phase I and II dendritic cell vaccination trials, of whom 9 were newly diagnosed and 6 had recurrent disease. Between the early 2000s and the early 2010s, patients were given autologous tumor lysate-pulsed dendritic cell vaccination. To make the vaccine, monocyte-derived dendritic cells were cultured for approximately 7 days with IL-4 and GM-CSF and then pulsed overnight with autologous tumor lysate. Each patient was given three intradermal dendritic cell vaccine injections, spaced two weeks apart, in the arm below the axilla. In glioblastoma patients vaccinated with dendritic cells, deep sequencing of TCR beta CDR3 regions served to measure the amount of tumor-infiltrating lymphocytes and to compare repertoires between tumor and blood. Survival after dendritic cell vaccination was correlated with TCR sequencing metrics such as TIL content and the overlap between tumor and blood repertoires.

About this clone itself: It lacks a known antigen. No much larger clonotype is one base removed from it; base qualities were not supplied.

Using the immunoSEQ assay, TCRB CDR3 regions were amplified from approximately 2.1 micrograms of genomic DNA, or from all available DNA when less than that was on hand. The multiplex PCR relied on 60 forward primers for TCR V beta segments and 13 reverse primers for J beta segments. Synthetic control templates were spiked into each sample at limiting dilution to estimate reads per starting template. Sequencing produced 87 bp reads on the Illumina HiSeq System. On the authors' methods: To remove PCR and sequencing errors, closely related sequences were merged with a nearest neighbor algorithm. TCR overlap was defined as the percentage of unique tumor TCR beta sequences that were also found in the peripheral blood of the same patient. In TCRdb, the immuneACCESS table is reduced to in-frame sequences with V and J assigned. These tables do not hold every clone; where another copy was compared, an unresolved V gene accounts for under half, and the others remain unexplained. The V and J calls and clone size come from that table; D and trimming were worked out from the DNA. Within this sample are 95,000 to 110,000 clones, with around 81% of them counted one time only. The ten largest clones capture about 12% of the sample.

General findings and caveats noted by the study authors: No direct relationship between TCR clonality and survival was found, suggesting a diverse polyclonal response may matter. The cohort was small and heterogeneous, few patients had complete blood and tumor sets, and even fewer had initial-recurrent tumor pairs. The three-group TCR overlap response model was described as speculative and requiring prospective validation. Longer time to progression and overall survival after dendritic cell vaccination were predicted by higher estimated pretreatment TIL content.

Selection of patients required sufficient residual fresh-frozen tumor tissue and over two years of available survival data. An isocitrate dehydrogenase mutation was not carried by any of the glioblastoma patients, although molecular status was otherwise variable. PBMC were collected before vaccination, two weeks after the third vaccination, and at tumor progression if tumor progression occurred. Genomic DNA was extracted with the Qiagen DNeasy Blood extraction Kit. This receptor was identified in a human donor with glioblastoma. The sequenced sample was blood, obtained before dendritic cell vaccination.

The nucleotide sequence reads as follows: TGCGCCAGCAGCCAAGAGGGCAGAACCTCATATGGCTACACCTTC. Protein translation: CASSQEGRTSYGYTF. The receptor chain draws on TRBV4-1 and TRBJ1-2; the D segment cannot be called with confidence. From the cysteine through the phenylalanine, the CDR3 covers 15 amino acids. CDR3 DNA is the only sequence kept; it has 45 bases, read in frame from the first base. The germline V gene gives CDR1 as MGHRA and CDR2 as YSYEKL. V is pared back by 0 bases and J by 5 bases, with 13 bases lying between the germline termini.